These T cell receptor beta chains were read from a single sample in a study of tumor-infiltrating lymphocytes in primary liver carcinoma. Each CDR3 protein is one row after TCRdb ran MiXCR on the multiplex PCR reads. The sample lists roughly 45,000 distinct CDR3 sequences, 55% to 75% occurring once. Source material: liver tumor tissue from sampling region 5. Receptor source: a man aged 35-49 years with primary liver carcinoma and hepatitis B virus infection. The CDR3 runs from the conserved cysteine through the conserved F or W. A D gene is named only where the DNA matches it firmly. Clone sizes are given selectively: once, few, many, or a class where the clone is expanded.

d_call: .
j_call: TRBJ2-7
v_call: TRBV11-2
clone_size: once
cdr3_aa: CASSLSELFSQYF
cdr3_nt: TGTGCTAGCAGCTTAAGTGAGCTATTTTCGCAGTACTTC

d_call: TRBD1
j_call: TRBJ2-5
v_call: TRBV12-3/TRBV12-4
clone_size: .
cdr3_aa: CANSSGQIFQETQYF
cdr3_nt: TGTGCCAACAGTTCGGGACAGATCTTCCAAGAGACCCAGTACTTC

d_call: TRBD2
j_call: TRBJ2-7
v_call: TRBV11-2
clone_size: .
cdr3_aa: CSSSNQTSSEQYF
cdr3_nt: TGTAGCAGCAGCAACCAGACTAGCTCCGAGCAGTACTTC

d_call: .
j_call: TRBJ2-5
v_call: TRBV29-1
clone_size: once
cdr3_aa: CSVEDHQGREQYF
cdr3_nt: TGTAGCGTTGAAGATCATCAGGGGAGGGAGCAGTACTTC

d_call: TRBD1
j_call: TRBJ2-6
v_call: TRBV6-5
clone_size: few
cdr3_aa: CASSLWTGMNDGANVLTF
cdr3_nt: TGTGCTAGCAGTCTTTGGACAGGGATGAATGATGGGGCCAACGTCCTGACTTTC

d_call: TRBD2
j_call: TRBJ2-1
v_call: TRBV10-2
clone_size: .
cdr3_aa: CASSATSVRAGEQFF
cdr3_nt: TGCGCCAGCAGTGCGACTAGCGTGAGGGCAGGTGAGCAGTTCTTC

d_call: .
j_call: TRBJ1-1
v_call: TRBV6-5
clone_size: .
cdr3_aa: CASSYEGDESGVAFF
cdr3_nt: TGTGCCAGCAGTTACGAGGGGGACGAATCGGGAGTAGCTTTCTTT

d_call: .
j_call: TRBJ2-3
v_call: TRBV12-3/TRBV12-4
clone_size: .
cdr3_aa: CASSLPEGRGRSDTQYF
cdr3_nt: TGTGCCAGCAGTTTGCCTGAGGGACGGGGGCGGTCAGATACGCAGTATTTT

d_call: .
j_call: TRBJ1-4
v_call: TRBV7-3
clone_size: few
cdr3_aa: CASSLTENGELFF
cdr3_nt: TGTGCCAGCAGCTTAACCGAAAACGGAGAACTGTTTTTT

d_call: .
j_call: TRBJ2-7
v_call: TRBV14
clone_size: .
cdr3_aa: CASSLPSSVVSSYEQYF
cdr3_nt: TGTGCCAGCAGCCTGCCTTCTAGCGTGGTGAGCTCCTACGAGCAGTACTTC

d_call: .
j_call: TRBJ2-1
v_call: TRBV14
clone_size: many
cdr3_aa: CASTAGYNEQFF
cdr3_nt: TGTGCCAGCACGGCTGGCTACAATGAGCAGTTCTTC

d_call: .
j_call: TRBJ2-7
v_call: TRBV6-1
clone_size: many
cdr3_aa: CASSVMAHRGDEQYF
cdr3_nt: TGTGCCAGCAGTGTAATGGCACACCGGGGTGACGAGCAGTACTTC

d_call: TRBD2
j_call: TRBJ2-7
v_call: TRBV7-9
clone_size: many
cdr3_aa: CASSFYGGGTYEQYF
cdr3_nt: TGTGCCAGCAGCTTCTACGGCGGGGGTACCTACGAGCAGTACTTC

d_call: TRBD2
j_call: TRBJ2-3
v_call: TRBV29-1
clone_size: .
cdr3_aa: CSVDDGRAGDTRYF
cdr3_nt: TGCAGCGTTGATGACGGGAGGGCAGGTGATACGCGGTATTTT

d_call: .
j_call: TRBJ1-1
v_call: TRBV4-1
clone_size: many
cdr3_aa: CASSKGQGPRGEAFF
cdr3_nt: TGCGCCAGCAGCAAGGGTCAGGGTCCGAGGGGTGAAGCTTTCTTT

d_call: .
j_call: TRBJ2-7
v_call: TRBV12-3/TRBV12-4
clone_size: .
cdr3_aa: CVSHGRAYEQHF
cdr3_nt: TGTGTCAGCCACGGCAGGGCCTACGAGCAGCACTTC

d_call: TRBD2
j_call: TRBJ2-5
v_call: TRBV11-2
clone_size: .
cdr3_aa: CASSLIPASGQETEYF
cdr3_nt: TGTGCCAGCAGCTTAATCCCGGCTAGCGGGCAAGAGACCGAATACTTC

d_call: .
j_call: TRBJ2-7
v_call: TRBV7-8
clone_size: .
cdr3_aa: CASSLGYRERDQYF
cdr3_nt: TGTGCCAGCAGCTTAGGGTATAGGGAGAGGGACCAGTACTTC

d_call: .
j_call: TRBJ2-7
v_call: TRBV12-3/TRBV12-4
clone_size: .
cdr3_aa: CASSPHRLSYVQYF
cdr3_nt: TGTGCCAGCAGCCCTCACAGGTTATCCTACGTGCAGTACTTC

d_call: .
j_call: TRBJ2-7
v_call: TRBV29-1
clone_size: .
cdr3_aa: CTIGGRDEHYF
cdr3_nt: TGCACCATTGGAGGCCGGGACGAGCACTACTTC

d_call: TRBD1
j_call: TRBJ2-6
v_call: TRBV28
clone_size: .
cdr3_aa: CTNSQATGGSGANVLTF
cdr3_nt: TGTACCAACAGCCAAGCTACAGGGGGATCTGGGGCCAACGTCCTGACTTTC

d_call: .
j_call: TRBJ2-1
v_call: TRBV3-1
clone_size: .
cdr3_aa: CASSHGRASSNEQFF
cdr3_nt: TGTGCCAGCAGCCACGGCAGAGCTAGTAGCAATGAGCAGTTCTTC

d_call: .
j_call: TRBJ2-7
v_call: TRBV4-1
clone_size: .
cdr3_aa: CASGPDRSSRPYERYF
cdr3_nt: TGCGCCAGCGGCCCCGACCGGTCGAGCAGACCTTACGAGCGGTACTTC

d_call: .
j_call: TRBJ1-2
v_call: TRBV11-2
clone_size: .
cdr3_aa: CASSLEGKHGYIF
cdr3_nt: TGTGCCAGCAGCTTAGAGGGGAAACATGGCTACATCTTC

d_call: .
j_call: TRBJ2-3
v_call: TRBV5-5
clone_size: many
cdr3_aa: CASSLGWADTQYF
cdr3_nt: TGTGCCAGCAGCTTGGGCTGGGCAGATACGCAGTATTTT

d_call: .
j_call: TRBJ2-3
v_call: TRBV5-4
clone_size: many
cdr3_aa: CASSLGRERPDTQYF
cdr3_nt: TGTGCCAGCAGCTTGGGCCGGGAGAGGCCAGATACGCAGTATTTT

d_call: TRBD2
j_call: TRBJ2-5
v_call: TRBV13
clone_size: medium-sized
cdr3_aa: CASSLLAGVGETQYF
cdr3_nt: TGTGCCAGCAGCTTACTAGCGGGAGTGGGAGAGACCCAGTACTTC

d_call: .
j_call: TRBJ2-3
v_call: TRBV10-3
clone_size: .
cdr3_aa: CAISESGTDMRYF
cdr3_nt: TGTGCCATCAGTGAGTCCGGCACAGATATGCGGTATTTT

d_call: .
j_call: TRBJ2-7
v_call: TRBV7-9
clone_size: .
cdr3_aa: CASSPSNSYEQYF
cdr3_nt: TGTGCCAGCAGCCCGTCTAACTCCTACGAGCAGTATTTC

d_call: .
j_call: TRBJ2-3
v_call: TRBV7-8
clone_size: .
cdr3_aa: CASSLDVPGAGTQYF
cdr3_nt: TGTGCCAGCAGCTTAGACGTACCAGGGGCAGGAACGCAGTATTTT

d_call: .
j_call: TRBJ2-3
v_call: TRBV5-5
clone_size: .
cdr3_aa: CASSLALAGRGDTQYF
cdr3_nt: TGTGCCAGCAGCTTGGCACTAGCTGGAAGAGGAGATACGCAGTATTTT

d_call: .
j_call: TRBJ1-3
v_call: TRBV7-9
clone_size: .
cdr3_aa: CANSLDQGNTIYF
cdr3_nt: TGTGCCAATAGCTTAGACCAGGGAAACACCATATATTTT

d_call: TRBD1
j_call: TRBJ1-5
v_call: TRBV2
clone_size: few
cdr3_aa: CASSFDRGNQPQHF
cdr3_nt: TGTGCCAGCAGTTTCGACAGGGGTAATCAGCCCCAGCATTTT

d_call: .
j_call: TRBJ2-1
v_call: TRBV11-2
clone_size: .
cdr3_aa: CASCLNDAYEQIF
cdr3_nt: TGTGCCAGCTGCTTAAATGATGCGTATGAGCAGATCTTC

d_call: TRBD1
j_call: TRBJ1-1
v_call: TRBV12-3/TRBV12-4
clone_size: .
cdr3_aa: CASNQGDTEAFF
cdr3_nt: TGTGCCAGCAATCAGGGGGACACTGAAGCTTTCTTT

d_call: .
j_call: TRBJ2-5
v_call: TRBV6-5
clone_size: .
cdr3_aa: CASSSGLEGQETRYF
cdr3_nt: TGTGCCAGCAGCTCCGGGTTGGAGGGGCAAGAGACCCGGTACTTC

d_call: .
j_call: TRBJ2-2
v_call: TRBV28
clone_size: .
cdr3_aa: CASTPNLGGELFF
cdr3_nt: TGTGCCAGCACCCCCAACCTGGGCGGGGAGCTGTTTTTT

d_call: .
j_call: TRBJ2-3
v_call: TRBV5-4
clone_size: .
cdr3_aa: CASSLGGGATDTQYF
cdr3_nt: TGTGCCAGCAGCCTAGGGGGGGGTGCCACAGATACGCAGTATTTT

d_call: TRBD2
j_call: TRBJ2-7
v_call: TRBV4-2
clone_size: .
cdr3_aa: CTTTGLAGVYKSCEQYF
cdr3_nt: TGTACTACTACTGGACTAGCGGGAGTTTATAAGTCCTGCGAGCAGTACTTC

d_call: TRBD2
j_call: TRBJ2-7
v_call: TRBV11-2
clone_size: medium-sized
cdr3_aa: CASSSSGRLPYEQYF
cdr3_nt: TGTGCCAGCAGTTCGAGCGGGAGGTTACCCTACGAGCAGTACTTC

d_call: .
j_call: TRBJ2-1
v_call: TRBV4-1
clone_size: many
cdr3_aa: CASSQERNEQFF
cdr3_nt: TGCGCCAGCAGCCAAGAAAGGAATGAGCAGTTCTTC

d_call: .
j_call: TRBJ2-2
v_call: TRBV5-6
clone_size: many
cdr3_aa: CASSLEQGITGELFF
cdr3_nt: TGTGCCAGCAGCTTGGAGCAGGGGATAACCGGGGAGCTGTTTTTT

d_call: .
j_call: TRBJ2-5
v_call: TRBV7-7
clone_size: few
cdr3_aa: CASSLGRGQETQYF
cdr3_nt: TGTGCTAGCAGCTTAGGCAGGGGCCAAGAGACCCAGTACTTC